The T cell receptor beta chain described here comes from a study of shared clonotypes between healthy human individuals. The CDR3 loop spans 17 amino acids. Trimming took 1 base from V and 2 from J, leaving 15 bases between them. Looked up from germline, CDR1 is LNHDA and CDR2 is SQIVND (reference sequence). By share, this clone ranks as medium-sized. Its antigen remains unidentified. Whole-study findings and limits: Among donors, the sharing of clonotypes was expected to be influenced by sequencing depth. Sample collection involved blood only; tissue repertoires are likely different.

Each PCR replicate run on unsorted PBMC took in approximately 310 ng DNA, around 30,000 T cell genomes. Using immunoSEQ multiplex PCR, the repertoire was profiled, and TCRdb retains in-frame clones only, with some absent. This table holds 400,000 to 500,000 clones, 70% to 80% found once. The sequencing sample was made of PBMCs. The sequence was collected from a woman in her 40s in good health. Some clones in this sample may be carry-over from other donors' samples. This chain uses TRBV19 with TRBJ1-5; no reliable D call. In DNA, the CDR3 is TGTGCCAGTAGTATAGGAACAGACTCTTTGGGCAATCAGCCCCAGCATTTT. This gives the protein CASSIGTDSLGNQPQHF.